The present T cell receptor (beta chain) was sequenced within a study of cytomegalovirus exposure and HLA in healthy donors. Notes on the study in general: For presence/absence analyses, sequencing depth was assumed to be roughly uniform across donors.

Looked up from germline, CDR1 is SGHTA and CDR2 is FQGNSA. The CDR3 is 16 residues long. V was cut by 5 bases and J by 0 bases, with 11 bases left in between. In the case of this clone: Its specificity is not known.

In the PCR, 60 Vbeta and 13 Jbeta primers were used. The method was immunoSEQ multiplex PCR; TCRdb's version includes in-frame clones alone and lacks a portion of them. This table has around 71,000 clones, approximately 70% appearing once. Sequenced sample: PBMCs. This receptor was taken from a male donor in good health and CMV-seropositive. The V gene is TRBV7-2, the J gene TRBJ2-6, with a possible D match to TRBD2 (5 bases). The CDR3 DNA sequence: TGTGCCAGCAGCCCCGGTGGGAGCTCTGGGGCCAACGTCCTGACTTTC. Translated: CASSPGGSSGANVLTF.